One sample yielded the 10 T cell receptor beta chains listed below, sequenced in a study of blood T cell repertoires in COVID-19. Repertoires were generated with immunoSEQ multiplex PCR, while TCRdb's copy carries only in-frame clones and drops some. The sample carries 250,000 to 300,000 clones, more than 75% recorded once. Sequencing used peripheral blood. These receptors were obtained from a woman between 35 and 50 years old who had recovered from COVID-19.

DNA for the CDR3: TGTGCCAGAAGCATCCCCGACAGACAGACTTACAATGAGCAGTTCTTC. Protein sequence: CARSIPDRQTYNEQFF. This chain links TRBV5-3 with TRBJ2-1; TRBD1 is a possible D gene (5 bases). TRBV5-3 is designated an ORF whose function remains uncertain. CDR3 size: 16 residues. Trimming removed 4 bases at V and 4 bases at J, with 18 bases between.

V is TRBV7-2 and J is TRBJ1-1, with a tentative D call TRBD1 (5 bases). The V end lost 6 bases, the J end lost 1 base, and 15 bases lay between the germline ends. The germline V gene has CDR1 SGHTA and CDR2 FQGNSA. This CDR3 contains 15 residues. The CDR3 loop reads CASSVRGGGNTEAFF. DNA for the CDR3: TGTGCCAGCAGTGTCCGCGGGGGGGGGAACACTGAAGCTTTCTTT.

The genes are TRBV7-9 and TRBJ1-1; D is perhaps TRBD1 (6 bases). V gave up 5 bases and J gave up 0 bases, with 10 bases separating them. The CDR3 is made up of 14 amino acids. The germline gives CDR1 SEHNR, CDR2 FQNEAQ (reference sequence). The CDR3 nucleotides read TGTGCCAGCAGCCCAGGGACACTGAACACTGAAGCTTTCTTT. Protein: CASSPGTLNTEAFF.

The V gene is TRBV13, the J gene TRBJ1-6; unclear D gene. Looked up from germline, CDR1 is PRHDT and CDR2 is FYEKMQ (reference sequence). V was clipped by 0 bases and J by 5 bases, with 2 bases between them. This CDR3 is built from 13 residues. The CDR3 bases are TGTGCCAGCAGCTTAGGCGATAATTCACCCCTCCACTTT. The encoded protein is CASSLGDNSPLHF.

V and J are TRBV29-1 and TRBJ2-3; 9 bases match TRBD2. The CDR3 extends over 15 amino acids. After removal of 7 bases from V and 1 base from J, the junction contained 9 bases not matched to a gene. CDR1 and CDR2 (germline): SQVTM, ANQGSEA. Here the CDR3 reads CSADSSGARTDTQYF. Written as DNA, the CDR3 is TGCAGCGCCGACTCTAGCGGGGCCCGCACAGATACGCAGTATTTT.

The chain couples TRBV6-2 or TRBV6-3 to TRBJ1-5, with 8 bases that match TRBD1. Germline values: CDR1 MNHEY, CDR2 SVGEGT. The CDR3 extends over 15 amino acids. V dropped 4 bases and J dropped 6; count of bases not matched to a gene: 8. CDR3 residues: CASSSQGAWGQPQHF. For the CDR3, the DNA is TGTGCCAGCAGTTCCCAGGGGGCTTGGGGTCAGCCCCAGCATTTT.

The chain combines TRBV13 with TRBJ2-5, with TRBD1 as a possible D gene (6 bases). The germline gives CDR1 PRHDT, CDR2 FYEKMQ (reference sequence). This CDR3 is built from 13 residues. V lost 1 base and J lost 3, with 6 bases in between. This CDR3 is CASSLDREETQYF. The DNA of the CDR3 is TGTGCCAGCAGCTTAGACAGGGAAGAGACCCAGTACTTC.

CDR3 in DNA: TGTGCCAGCAGTGGCCGAATGCCGGGACAGGGGACCGGGGAGCTGTTTTTT. This codes for CASSGRMPGQGTGELFF. This chain uses TRBV6-1 with TRBJ2-2; 10 nucleotides line up with TRBD1. Trimming removed 4 bases from V and 5 bases from J; junction bases left unmatched: 10. This CDR3 contains 17 residues. Germline CDR1 and CDR2: MNHNS and SASEGT.

This clone was counted a few times. The chain recombines TRBV4-1 with TRBJ1-6, with D maybe TRBD1 (5 bases). V gave up 0 bases and J gave up 6 bases, with 15 bases separating them. CDR1 and CDR2 from the germline V gene are MGHRA and YSYEKL. The CDR3 has 17 residues. CDR3 bases: TGCGCCAGCAGCCAAGATGGGGTGACAGCTCCTAATTCACCCCTCCACTTT. Encoded protein: CASSQDGVTAPNSPLHF.

This rearrangement joins TRBV19 to TRBJ2-7; tentative D call: TRBD2 (6 bases). This CDR3 is built from 13 residues. V was cut by 8 bases and J by 4 bases, with 15 bases left in between. CDR1 is LNHDA and CDR2 is SQIVND in the germline V gene (reference sequence). The CDR3 nucleotides read TGTGCCAGTTCCCTCCTGGGAGGATACGAGCAGTACTTC. It yields the protein CASSLLGGYEQYF.